This TCR beta chain was identified in a study of T-cell memory formation after mild COVID-19. Study-wide findings and caveats: CD8+ contracting clones occupied EMRA, while CD4+ ones occupied mainly CM and EM. Clones shrinking from day 15 to 85 showed even CD4/CD8 mixes; later expanders tilted CD4+.

TCR alpha and TCR beta cDNA libraries carrying sample barcodes and UMIs came from 5'RACE with constant-segment primers. In TCRdb, the 5' RACE reads were re-called with MiXCR into one record per CDR3 protein. This sample has around 80,000 distinct CDR3 sequences; roughly 13% occur once, and the top ten carry less than 45%. There are a few counts of this clonotype. Its specificity is not known. Sequencing input: PBMCs or a T cell subset sorted from them (not recorded which). This receptor was taken from a man aged 18 to 29 who had mild COVID-19 (a few samples of this study predate the infection). Cell type and time point are not known.

The CDR3 DNA is TGCAGCGCAGCGGGGGGCGAATCGGGTGGTTGGGATGAGCAGTTCTTC. As protein: CSAAGGESGGWDEQFF. V is TRBV29-1 and J is TRBJ2-1; 9 positions match TRBD2. The CDR3 covers 16 residues. The germline gives CDR1 SQVTM, CDR2 ANQGSEA. Trimming took 7 bases from V and 8 from J; bases not matched to a gene: 18.